This T cell receptor beta chain was sequenced for a study of Ad26.COV2.S vaccination and SARS-CoV-2 variants. Study-wide results and limits: Vaccine and placebo recipients had similar non-spike TCR breadth. Total T cell responses may have been underestimated by the TCR breadth and depth analyses. Reported findings describe substantial breadth in spike-specific CD8+ and CD4+ T cell responses following vaccination.

Of note for this clone: The antigen is unknown.

Assay used: immunoSEQ multiplex PCR; TCRdb lists only in-frame clones, some missing. Of hundreds of thousands of clones listed, around 89% are singletons. V lost 1 base and J lost 6, with 9 bases in between. Germline V gene sequence: CDR1 ENHRY, CDR2 SYGVKD. The length of the CDR3 is 13 residues. Treatment defined: 15 to 20 received Ad26.COV2.S at low or high dose, single or two shots; roughly five received placebo; per-sample allocation not given. At day 63 after the first vaccine or placebo injection, samples were drawn. Donation came from an adult in Boston who was aged 18-55 years. The V and J genes are TRBV10-3 and TRBJ1-1; no definite D call. This TCR came from a person between 18 and 59 years old who received the Ad26.COV2.S COVID-19 vaccine or a placebo. Here the sequenced sample was peripheral blood, taken in a trial of Ad26.COV2.S vaccine versus placebo. As DNA, the CDR3 is TGTGCCATCAGTGAGTATTCGATAGCTGAAGCTTTCTTT. The encoded protein is CAISEYSIAEAFF.